Presented here are 5 T cell receptor beta chains from one specimen sequenced in a study of T cells after yellow fever vaccination. MiXCR, applied by TCRdb to the 5' RACE reads, yields one record per CDR3 protein. The table lists 250,000 to 300,000 distinct CDR3 sequences, 10% to 15% of them singletons. The specimen comprised CD4+ T cells sorted from PBMCs, sampled 45 days after the yellow fever booster vaccination. The receptors originated from a young man who received the YFV17D yellow fever vaccine.

In this sample, this clonotype turned up a few times. The chain is built from TRBV4-1 and TRBJ2-1, with D tentatively TRBD1 (5 bases). The CDR3 consists of 13 residues. Germline V gene lookup returns CDR1 MGHRA and CDR2 YSYEKL. The germline V and J ends were trimmed by 2 bases and 9 bases, with 11 bases remaining between them. The CDR3 sequence is CASSQPGIGEQFF. CDR3 bases: TGCGCCAGCAGCCAACCAGGGATTGGTGAGCAGTTCTTC.

This clonotype was counted between two and nine times. V is TRBV4-2 and J is TRBJ2-2; D gene unclear. Trimming cost V 0 bases and J 7 bases, with 12 bases left between them. The CDR3 consists of 15 residues. Germline CDR1 LGHNA, CDR2 YNFKEQ. For the CDR3, the DNA is TGTGCCAGCAGCCAAGAGTCCAGGAGTATCGGGGAGCTGTTTTTT. Translation: CASSQESRSIGELFF.

This clonotype occurred many times. The chain links TRBV9 to TRBJ2-5; D remains unclear. This CDR3 comprises 15 residues. V gave up 0 bases and J gave up 3 bases, with 12 bases separating them. CDR1 and CDR2 from the germline V gene are SGDLS and YYNGEE. The CDR3 DNA reads TGTGCCAGCAGCGTAGGGCACTACCCCGAAGAGACCCAGTACTTC. Encoded protein: CASSVGHYPEETQYF.

This clonotype was counted ten times or more. CDR3 in amino acids: CSVDSRISSGNEQFF. The CDR3 nucleotides read TGCAGCGTTGATTCTCGCATAAGTAGCGGTAATGAGCAGTTCTTC. V is TRBV29-1 and J is TRBJ2-1; D is possibly TRBD2 (6 bases). V lost 3 bases and J lost 7, with 19 bases in between. CDR1 is SQVTM, CDR2 ANQGSEA, per germline. The CDR3 totals 15 residues.

This clonotype was recorded a few times. This sequence joins TRBV20-1 and TRBJ2-5; D is perhaps TRBD2 (6 bases). The CDR3 consists of 13 residues. Trimming took off 2 bases at V and 5 bases at J, with 12 bases between the two ends. Germline assignment: CDR1 DFQATT and CDR2 SNEGSKA (reference sequence). The CDR3 loop is CSARRGSGETQYF. The CDR3 nucleotides are TGCAGTGCTAGACGGGGGAGCGGGGAGACCCAGTACTTC.